The 20 T cell receptor beta chains presented below share a single source sample, sequenced in a study of CD8 T cells in ankylosing spondylitis. TCRdb recomputed calls from the 5' RACE reads with MiXCR, one row per CDR3 protein. Of approximately 250,000 distinct CDR3 sequences listed, roughly a third were seen once; the top ten hold about 4%. Sequenced: blood, either unsorted or a sorted T cell fraction (not recorded which). The receptor set was obtained from a male donor with ankylosing spondylitis or in good health (not recorded which).

This clonotype was counted once. The chain links TRBV5-6 to TRBJ2-3, with 7 bases matching TRBD1. With V trimmed by 1 base and J by 3 bases, 8 bases remained unmatched. The germline V gene encodes CDR1 SGHDT and CDR2 YYEEEE. The CDR3 covers 16 residues. Here the CDR3 DNA reads TGTGCCAGCAGCTTGCGACGGACAGGTTTTACAGATACGCAGTATTTT. Protein product: CASSLRRTGFTDTQYF.

This clonotype was observed a single time. This chain connects TRBV19 to TRBJ2-7; D uncertain. CDR1 LNHDA and CDR2 SQIVND come from the germline V gene (reference sequence). The germline V and J ends were trimmed by 5 bases and 2 bases, with 10 bases remaining between them. CDR3 length: 13 amino acids. The CDR3 bases are TGTGCCAGTAGTCCGGCGTTACCCTACGAGCAGTACTTC. Protein sequence: CASSPALPYEQYF.

The J gene is TRBJ2-1, the V gene TRBV5-4; 8 nucleotides line up with TRBD1. The germline V gene has CDR1 SGHNT and CDR2 YYREEE (reference sequence). With V trimmed by 4 bases and J by 15 bases, 9 bases remained unmatched. The CDR3 length is 12 residues. CDR3 bases: TGTGCCAGCAGCCGAGTTGGACAGGGACCGTTCTTC. Residues: CASSRVGQGPFF.

The chain joins TRBV5-5 to TRBJ1-5, with TRBD1 matching over 9 bases. CDR3 length: 17 amino acids. V dropped 1 base and J dropped 5; count of bases not matched to a gene: 10. Germline CDR1 reads SGHKS; CDR2 reads YYEKEE (reference sequence). This CDR3 is CASSLPPGQGMYQPQHF. The DNA of the CDR3 is TGTGCCAGCAGCTTGCCCCCGGGACAGGGCATGTATCAGCCCCAGCATTTT.

The rearrangement uses TRBV6-5 and TRBJ1-6; unclear D gene. CDR3 size: 15 residues. V was trimmed by 0 bases and J by 6 bases, leaving 9 bases between them. Germline assignment: CDR1 MNHEY and CDR2 SVGAGI. The CDR3 spells CASSYSDVPNSPLHF. CDR3 nucleotides: TGTGCCAGCAGTTACTCTGATGTCCCTAATTCACCCCTCCACTTT.

This sequence joins TRBV19 and TRBJ2-2; TRBD2 matches 12 bases. From germline, CDR1 is LNHDA and CDR2 SQIVND (reference sequence). This CDR3 spans 19 amino acids. Trimming took 0 bases from V and 2 from J; bases not matched to a gene: 7. The CDR3 nucleotides are TGTGCCAGTAGTATAGAAGGCCTAGCGGGGGGGCCAAACACCGGGGAGCTGTTTTTT. Residues: CASSIEGLAGGPNTGELFF.

The chain joins TRBV12-3 or TRBV12-4 to TRBJ1-2; no definite D call. Between the trimmed V and J ends, which lost 5 bases and 8 bases, there was a span of 15 bases. CDR3 length: 13 residues. CDR3 DNA: TGTGCCAGCAGTCTCGGACTCGATCTGGGCTACACCTTC. Its translation is CASSLGLDLGYTF.

Concerning this clonotype: This CDR3 fails to terminate in the conserved phenylalanine or tryptophan, so it likely reflects a read error. V usage is TRBV27 and J usage is TRBJ2-3; D remains unclear. CDR3 size: 15 residues. Trimming pared 5 bases from V and 1 base from J, leaving 13 bases between. Germline assignment: CDR1 MNHEY and CDR2 SMNVEV (reference sequence). CDR3 sequence: CASSPYRAGTDTQYL. The CDR3 bases are TGTGCCAGCAGTCCTTATCGGGCGGGCACAGATACGCAGTATTTG.

V and J are TRBV12-3 or TRBV12-4 and TRBJ2-5; D ambiguous. CDR3 length: 12 amino acids. V lost 5 bases and J lost 5, with 9 bases in between. This chain's CDR3 is CASSIPQETQYF. In nucleotides, the CDR3 is TGTGCCAGCAGTATACCCCAGGAGACCCAGTACTTC.

This CDR3 reads CASSPRTGPSYEQYF. For the CDR3, the DNA is TGTGCCAGCAGCCCGCGGACAGGTCCCTCCTACGAGCAGTACTTC. The gene calls are TRBV7-6 and TRBJ2-7; 7 bases fit TRBD1. The CDR3 consists of 15 residues. V was pared by 5 bases and J by 0 bases, with 7 bases of the junction left unmatched. CDR1 is SGHVS and CDR2 is FNYEAQ in the germline V gene.

This clonotype appeared a few times. The J gene is TRBJ1-1, the V gene TRBV10-3; D unresolved. Per the germline V gene, CDR1 is ENHRY and CDR2 is SYGVKD. V lost 4 bases and J lost 8, with 11 bases in between. The CDR3 has 12 amino acids. The CDR3 region has the DNA TGTGCCATCAGTGCCCAGGAAAGGGAAGCTTTCTTT. It codes for CAISAQEREAFF.

J is TRBJ2-7 and V is TRBV20-1, with 8 bases that match TRBD2. CDR1 is DFQATT, CDR2 SNEGSKA, per germline (reference sequence). There are 14 residues in the CDR3. The ends lost 3 bases at V and 7 bases at J; junction bases unmatched: 11. The CDR3 DNA reads as TGCAGTGCTAGGGAGGCGGGGGGTTTTTGGGAGCAGTACTTC. It translates to CSAREAGGFWEQYF.

The DNA of the CDR3 is TGTGCCAGCAGCCCTGGAGGTTTCGGGGATCACATCTTGGGGGTTTATGGCTACACCTTC. It is translated as CASSPGGFGDHILGVYGYTF. This sequence joins TRBV11-2 and TRBJ1-2; D is perhaps TRBD1 (5 bases). The germline V gene encodes CDR1 SGHAT and CDR2 FQNNGV. Trimming cost V 5 bases and J 5 bases, with 33 bases left between them. This CDR3 region has 20 residues.

The chain joins TRBV12-3 or TRBV12-4 to TRBJ2-3; 7 nucleotides match TRBD2. CDR3 length equals 13 residues. With 7 bases clipped from V and 1 base from J, the junction kept 2 bases outside the gene matches. The CDR3 DNA is TGTGCCAGCAATGGGGGGGGCACAGATACGCAGTATTTT. Protein product: CASNGGGTDTQYF.

This clonotype was seen a handful of times. The chain combines TRBV5-4 with TRBJ2-6; the D is unclear. V lost 2 bases and J lost 2, with 11 bases in between. Germline V CDR1 and CDR2: SGHNT, YYREEE (reference sequence). The CDR3 runs to 16 residues. CDR3 amino acids: CASSFGITPGANVLTF. The CDR3 DNA follows: TGTGCCAGCAGCTTCGGCATAACCCCTGGGGCCAACGTCCTGACTTTC. Supplemented by reference TRBV5-4 and TRBJ2-6, the full variable domain reads ETGVTQSPTHLIKTRGQQVTLRCSSQSGHNTVSWYQQALGQGPQFIFQYYREEENGRGNFPPRFSGLQFPNYSSELNVNALELDDSALYLCASSFGITPGANVLTFGAGSRLTVL.

The sample holds a few counts of this clonotype. The CDR3 sequence: CASSYDRQQPQHF. Written as DNA, the CDR3 is TGTGCCAGCAGTTATGACCGTCAACAGCCCCAGCATTTT. The V call is TRBV6-5, the J call TRBJ1-5, with D hard to call. V was pared by 3 bases and J by 7 bases, with 10 bases between. Germline V CDR1 and CDR2: MNHEY, SVGAGI. The CDR3 totals 13 residues.

The chain combines TRBV29-1 with TRBJ1-1, with D unresolved. The CDR3 has 11 residues. CDR1 and CDR2 (germline): SQVTM, ANQGSEA. Deletions cut 3 bases from V and 8 bases from J, with 10 bases between. DNA for the CDR3: TGCAGCGTTGATTACCGTTCCGAAGCTTTCTTT. It is translated as CSVDYRSEAFF. Supplemented by reference TRBV29-1 and TRBJ1-1, the full variable domain reads SAVISQKPSRDICQRGTSLTIQCQVDSQVTMMFWYRQQPGQSLTLIATANQGSEATYESGFVIDKFPISRPNLTFSTLTVSNMSPEDSSIYLCSVDYRSEAFFGQGTRLTVV.

Only a few counts were recorded for this clonotype. The chain couples TRBV10-2 to TRBJ1-1; D remains ambiguous. CDR1 and CDR2 from the germline V gene are WSHSY and SAAADI. The germline V and J ends were trimmed by 3 bases and 1 base, with 3 bases remaining between them. CDR3 size: 12 residues. As DNA, the CDR3 is TGCGCCAGCAGTGAAAAGAACACTGAAGCTTTCTTT. As protein: CASSEKNTEAFF.

This clonotype was seen once. The chain has TRBV7-2 and TRBJ2-7; TRBD1 matches at 7 bases. The CDR3 has 13 amino acids. Germline V gene data show CDR1 as SGHTA and CDR2 as FQGNSA. Germline trimming cut 5 bases from V and 2 bases from J; bases unmatched to any gene: 3. CDR3 nucleotides: TGTGCCAGCAGCGACAGGGACCCCTACGAGCAGTACTTC. Translating gives CASSDRDPYEQYF. Combining the CDR3 with reference TRBV7-2 and TRBJ2-7 gives the whole variable domain GAGVSQSPSNKVTEKGKDVELRCDPISGHTALYWYRQSLGQGLEFLIYFQGNSAPDKSGLPSDRFSAERTGGSVSTLTIQRTQQEDSAVYLCASSDRDPYEQYFGPGTRLTVT.

This clonotype was recorded a few times. V gene TRBV6-5 combines with J gene TRBJ2-2, with D tentatively TRBD1 or TRBD2 (5 bases each). Germline values: CDR1 MNHEY, CDR2 SVGAGI. This CDR3 comprises 19 residues. The V end lost 0 bases, the J end lost 1 base, and 18 bases lay between the germline ends. The CDR3: CASSYSVGPGTENTGELFF. In nucleotides, the CDR3 is TGTGCCAGCAGTTACTCAGTAGGTCCCGGGACGGAGAACACCGGGGAGCTGTTTTTT.